The 18 T cell receptor beta chains below were found in one sample sequenced in a study of shared clonotypes between healthy human individuals. Libraries were prepared by immunoSEQ multiplex PCR; TCRdb keeps only in-frame clonotypes and omits some of them. This sample has roughly 2.2 million clones, with 80% to 95% found just once. The specimen was naive CD4+ T cells from PBMCs. Subset meaning: CD45RA+ positively selected. The receptors were sampled from a man aged 18-30 years in good health. Some clones in this sample may be carry-over from other donors' samples.

This clone was counted once. The genes are TRBV5-1 and TRBJ1-5; tentatively, D is TRBD1 (6 bases). Germline V gene sequence: CDR1 SGHRS, CDR2 YFSETQ. This CDR3 comprises 16 residues. The germline V and J ends were trimmed by 1 base and 0 bases, with 11 bases remaining between them. This CDR3 reads CASSLNPGDSNQPQHF. CDR3 nucleotides: TGCGCCAGCAGCTTGAATCCAGGGGATAGCAATCAGCCCCAGCATTTT.

Points on this clone: The same CDR3 can be traced to other DNA sequences in this sample. The rearrangement joins TRBV5-5 to TRBJ2-7; 10 bases match TRBD2. The CDR3 consists of 15 residues. The germline gives CDR1 SGHKS, CDR2 YYEKEE (reference sequence). Trimming at V came to 0 bases and at J to 0 bases, leaving 0 bases not matched to a gene. DNA of the CDR3: TGTGCCAGCAGCTTGGCTAGCGGGAGCTCCTACGAGCAGTACTTC. Residues: CASSLASGSSYEQYF.

The chain combines TRBV5-5 with TRBJ2-3; TRBD1 matches at 8 bases. CDR3 length: 15 amino acids. V shed 0 bases and J 4 bases; nucleotides not matched to a gene: 4. Germline V gene sequence: CDR1 SGHKS, CDR2 YYEKEE (reference sequence). The CDR3 here is CASSLGQGFPDTQYF. The CDR3 DNA sequence: TGTGCCAGCAGCTTGGGACAGGGGTTTCCAGATACGCAGTATTTT.

The chain combines TRBV28 with TRBJ2-3, with 7 bases identical to TRBD2. Germline V lookup: CDR1 MDHEN, CDR2 SYDVKM. CDR3 size: 15 residues. V lost 6 bases to trimming and J lost 2 bases; unmatched junction nucleotides: 8. CDR3 DNA sequence: TGTGCCAGCAGCACCCCTAGCGGATACACAGATACGCAGTATTTT. Encoded protein: CASSTPSGYTDTQYF.

The V gene is TRBV4-1, the J gene TRBJ1-2; perhaps TRBD1 as D (6 bases). V lost 4 bases to trimming and J lost 3 bases, with 9 bases between them. CDR3 length equals 13 residues. The V gene's germline CDR1 is MGHRA and CDR2 YSYEKL. CDR3 in amino acids: CASSRNRDYGYTF. For the CDR3, the DNA is TGCGCCAGCAGCCGCAACAGGGACTATGGCTACACCTTC.

J is TRBJ1-3 and V is TRBV5-1; D is unclear. This CDR3 is built from 15 residues. The V end lost 1 base, the J end lost 4 bases, and 12 bases lay between the germline ends. The germline gives CDR1 SGHRS, CDR2 YFSETQ. The CDR3: CASSLLGFAGNTIYF. The CDR3 bases are TGCGCCAGCAGCTTGCTCGGATTCGCAGGAAACACCATATATTTT. Using reference TRBV5-1 and TRBJ1-3 for the parts outside the CDR3, the full variable domain is KAGVTQTPRYLIKTRGQQVTLSCSPISGHRSVSWYQQTPGQGLQFLFEYFSETQRNKGNFPGRFSGRQFSNSRSEMNVSTLELGDSALYLCASSLLGFAGNTIYFGEGSWLTVV.

This chain connects TRBV5-1 to TRBJ2-1; 8 positions agree with TRBD1. V shed 3 bases and J 8 bases; nucleotides not matched to a gene: 13. The CDR3 is 16 residues long. From germline, CDR1 is SGHRS and CDR2 YFSETQ. Here the CDR3 reads CASSSAFLDRDDEQFF. The DNA for the CDR3 is TGCGCCAGCAGCTCCGCATTCCTGGACAGGGACGATGAGCAGTTCTTC.

This sequence joins TRBV7-2 and TRBJ2-1, with a tentative D call TRBD1 (6 bases). Germline V CDR1 and CDR2: SGHTA, FQGNSA. The CDR3 contains 14 residues. V dropped 3 bases and J dropped 2 bases, with 8 bases sitting between them. CDR3 loop: CASSLYRAYNEQFF. For the CDR3, the DNA is TGTGCCAGCAGCTTGTACAGGGCCTACAATGAGCAGTTCTTC.

The chain links TRBV6-1 to TRBJ2-3; 7 nucleotides agree with TRBD1. The V gene end was trimmed by 6 bases and the J gene end by 1 base; junction bases not matched to a gene: 7. This CDR3 has 15 residues. Germline CDR1 MNHNS, CDR2 SASEGT. The chain's CDR3 is CASSGTGVGTDTQYF. CDR3 DNA: TGTGCCAGCAGCGGAACAGGGGTTGGCACAGATACGCAGTATTTT.

V and J are TRBV4-2 and TRBJ2-7; D gene unclear. Between the trimmed V and J ends, which lost 1 base and 0 bases, there was a span of 7 bases. The CDR3 runs 14 residues. CDR1 is LGHNA and CDR2 is YNFKEQ in the germline V gene. The CDR3: CASSQVWGSYEQYF. The DNA for the CDR3 is TGTGCCAGCAGCCAAGTTTGGGGCTCCTACGAGCAGTACTTC.

In its sample, this clone was seen once. V and J are TRBV14 and TRBJ2-1; 10 bases agree with TRBD2. J gave up 7 bases and V 8 bases, and 8 bases lay outside the gene matches. Per germline, CDR1 SGHDN and CDR2 FVKESK. The CDR3 contains 14 residues. The CDR3 loop is CASASSGRLNEQFF. CDR3 sequence (DNA): TGTGCCAGCGCCTCTAGCGGGAGATTAAATGAGCAGTTCTTC.

The V call is TRBV7-9, the J call TRBJ1-6; no definite D call. This CDR3 spans 16 amino acids. The V end lost 4 bases, the J end lost 6 bases, and 16 bases lay between the germline ends. Germline-derived CDR1 and CDR2 are SEHNR and FQNEAQ (reference sequence). CDR3 nucleotide sequence: TGTGCCAGCAGCTACCTTTCCACGAGGAGTAATTCACCCCTCCACTTT. Protein: CASSYLSTRSNSPLHF.

The chain links TRBV28 to TRBJ2-1, with a possible D match to TRBD1 (6 bases). This CDR3 is 16 amino acids long. Per the germline V gene, CDR1 is MDHEN and CDR2 is SYDVKM. The V end lost 2 bases, the J end lost 7 bases, and 18 bases lay between the germline ends. The CDR3 is CASSLVDRSLRNEQFF. CDR3 DNA sequence: TGTGCCAGCAGTTTAGTGGACAGATCCCTCCGTAATGAGCAGTTCTTC.

In this sample, this clone turned up once. CDR3 region: CASRRLANVEQYF. The CDR3 nucleotides read TGTGCCAGCAGGAGGCTAGCGAACGTGGAGCAGTACTTC. J is TRBJ2-7 and V is TRBV6-1; perhaps TRBD2 as D (6 bases). CDR3 size: 13 residues. The ends were cut back, 6 bases at V and 7 bases at J, with 16 bases in the middle. The germline V gene encodes CDR1 MNHNS and CDR2 SASEGT.

This rearrangement joins TRBV29-1 to TRBJ2-7, with D possibly called TRBD1 or TRBD2 (5 bases each). Germline-derived CDR1 and CDR2 are SQVTM and ANQGSEA. The V end was cut by 5 bases, the J end by 3 bases, with 14 bases between. This CDR3 contains 13 residues. CDR3 amino acids: CSVRGPRYYEQYF. In DNA, the CDR3 is TGCAGCGTTCGGGGCCCCCGATACTACGAGCAGTACTTC.

The chain has TRBV4-2 and TRBJ2-1, with 7 bases lining up with TRBD2. J was trimmed by 8 bases and V by 1 base; bases with no gene match: 11. This CDR3 is 16 amino acids long. Germline CDR1 is LGHNA and CDR2 is YNFKEQ. The CDR3 here is CASSQAVGRAVDEQFF. The CDR3 region has the DNA TGTGCCAGCAGCCAAGCTGTGGGGAGGGCCGTCGATGAGCAGTTCTTC.

The J gene is TRBJ1-1, the V gene TRBV5-1; D perhaps matches TRBD1 (6 bases). Trimming took 1 base from V and 2 from J, leaving 12 bases between them. The CDR3 spans 15 residues. Germline V gene lookup returns CDR1 SGHRS and CDR2 YFSETQ. CDR3 sequence: CASSLMGGENTEAFF. Here the CDR3 DNA reads TGCGCCAGCAGCTTGATGGGGGGCGAAAACACTGAAGCTTTCTTT.

CDR3 nucleotide sequence: TGTGCCAGCAGGATACAGGAAAAAGAGACCCAGTACTTC. Translating gives CASRIQEKETQYF. The chain has TRBV6-5 and TRBJ2-5; TRBD1 is a possible D gene (5 bases). The V end was cut by 6 bases, the J end by 3 bases, with 11 bases between. The CDR3 length is 13 residues. Per germline, CDR1 MNHEY and CDR2 SVGAGI.